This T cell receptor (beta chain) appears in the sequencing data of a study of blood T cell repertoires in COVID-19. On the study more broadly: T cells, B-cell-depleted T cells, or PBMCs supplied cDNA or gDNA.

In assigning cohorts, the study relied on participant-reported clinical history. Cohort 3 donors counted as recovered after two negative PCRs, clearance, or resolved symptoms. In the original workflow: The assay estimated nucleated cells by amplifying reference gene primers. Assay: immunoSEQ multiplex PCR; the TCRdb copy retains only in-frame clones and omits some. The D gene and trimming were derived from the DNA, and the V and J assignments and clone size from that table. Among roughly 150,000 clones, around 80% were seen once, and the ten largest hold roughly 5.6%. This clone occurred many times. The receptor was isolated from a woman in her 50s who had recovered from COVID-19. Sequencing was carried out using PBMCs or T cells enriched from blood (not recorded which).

The CDR3 is CASSQLAGGGRDIQYF. The CDR3 DNA reads as TGTGCCAGCAGTCAACTAGCGGGGGGCGGAAGGGACATTCAGTACTTC. The rearrangement joins TRBV28 to TRBJ2-4; 12 nucleotides agree with TRBD2. Germline V gene sequence: CDR1 MDHEN, CDR2 SYDVKM. V gave up 5 bases and J gave up 8 bases; unmatched junction bases: 10. The CDR3 has 16 residues.